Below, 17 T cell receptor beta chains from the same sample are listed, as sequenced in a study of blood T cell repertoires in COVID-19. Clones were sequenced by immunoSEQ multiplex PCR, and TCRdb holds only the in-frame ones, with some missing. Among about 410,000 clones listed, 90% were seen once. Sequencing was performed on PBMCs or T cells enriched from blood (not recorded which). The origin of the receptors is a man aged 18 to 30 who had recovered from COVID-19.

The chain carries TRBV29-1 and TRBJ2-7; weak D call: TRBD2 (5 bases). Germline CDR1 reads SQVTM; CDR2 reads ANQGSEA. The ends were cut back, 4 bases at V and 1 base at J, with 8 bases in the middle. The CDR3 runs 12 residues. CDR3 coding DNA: TGCAGCGTTGTGGGAGTTTCCTACGAGCAGTACTTC. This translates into CSVVGVSYEQYF.

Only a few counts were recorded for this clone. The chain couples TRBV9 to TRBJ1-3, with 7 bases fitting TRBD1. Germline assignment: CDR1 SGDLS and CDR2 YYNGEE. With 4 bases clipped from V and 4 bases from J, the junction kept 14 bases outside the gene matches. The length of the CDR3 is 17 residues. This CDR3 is CASSNPAQGEIGNTIYF. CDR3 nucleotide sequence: TGTGCCAGCAGCAACCCGGCGCAGGGGGAGATAGGAAACACCATATATTTT.

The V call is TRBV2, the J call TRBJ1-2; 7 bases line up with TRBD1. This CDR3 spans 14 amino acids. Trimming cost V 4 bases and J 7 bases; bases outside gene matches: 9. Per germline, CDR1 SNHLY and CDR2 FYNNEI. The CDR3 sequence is CASSAVDRCCGYTF. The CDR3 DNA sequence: TGTGCCAGCAGTGCAGTGGACAGGTGTTGTGGCTACACCTTC.

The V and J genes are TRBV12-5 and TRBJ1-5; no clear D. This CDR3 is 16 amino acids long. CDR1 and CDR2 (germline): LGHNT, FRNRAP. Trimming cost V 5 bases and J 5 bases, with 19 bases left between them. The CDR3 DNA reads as TGTGCTAGTGGTCCGGGTGTGGAAGTCATTGATCAGCCCCAGCATTTT. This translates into CASGPGVEVIDQPQHF. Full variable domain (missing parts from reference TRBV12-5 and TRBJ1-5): DARVTQTPRHKVTEMGQEVTMRCQPILGHNTVFWYRQTMMQGLELLAYFRNRAPLDDSGMPKDRFSAEMPDATLATLKIQPSEPRDSAVYFCASGPGVEVIDQPQHFGDGTRLSIL.

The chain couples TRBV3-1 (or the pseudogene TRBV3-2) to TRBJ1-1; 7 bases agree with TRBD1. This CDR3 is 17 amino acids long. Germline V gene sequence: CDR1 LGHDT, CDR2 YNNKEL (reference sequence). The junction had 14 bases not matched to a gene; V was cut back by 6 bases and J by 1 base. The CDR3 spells CASRLPGQPFRNTEAFF. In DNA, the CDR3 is TGTGCCAGCAGGCTCCCGGGACAGCCTTTTAGGAACACTGAAGCTTTCTTT.

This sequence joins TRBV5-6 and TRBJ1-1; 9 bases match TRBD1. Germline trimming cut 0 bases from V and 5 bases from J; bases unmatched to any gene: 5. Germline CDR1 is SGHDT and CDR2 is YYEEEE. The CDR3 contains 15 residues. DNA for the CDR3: TGTGCCAGCAGCTTGGCCCGGGACAGGGTAACTGAAGCTTTCTTT. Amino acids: CASSLARDRVTEAFF.

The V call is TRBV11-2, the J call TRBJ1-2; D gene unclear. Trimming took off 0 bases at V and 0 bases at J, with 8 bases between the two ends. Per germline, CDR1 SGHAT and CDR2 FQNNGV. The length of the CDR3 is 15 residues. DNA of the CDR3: TGTGCCAGCAGCTTAGAGTACGGGACTAACTATGGCTACACCTTC. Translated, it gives CASSLEYGTNYGYTF.

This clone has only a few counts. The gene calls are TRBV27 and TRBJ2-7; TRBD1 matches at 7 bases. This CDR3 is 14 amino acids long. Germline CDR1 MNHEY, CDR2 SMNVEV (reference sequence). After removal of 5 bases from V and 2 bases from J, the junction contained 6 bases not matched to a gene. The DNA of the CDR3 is TGTGCCAGCAGTCCCAACAGGGGCGCCTACGAGCAGTACTTC. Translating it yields CASSPNRGAYEQYF.

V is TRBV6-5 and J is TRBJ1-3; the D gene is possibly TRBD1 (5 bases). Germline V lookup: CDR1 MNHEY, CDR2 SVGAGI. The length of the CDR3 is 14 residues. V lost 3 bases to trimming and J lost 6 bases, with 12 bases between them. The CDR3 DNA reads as TGTGCCAGCAGTTATTCGGGAGGACAAAACACCATATATTTT. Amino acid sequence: CASSYSGGQNTIYF.

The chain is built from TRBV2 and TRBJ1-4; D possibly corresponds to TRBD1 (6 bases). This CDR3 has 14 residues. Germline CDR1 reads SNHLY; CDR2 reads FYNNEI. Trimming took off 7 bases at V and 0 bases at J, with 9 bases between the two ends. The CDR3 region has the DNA TGTGCCAGCATTTACAGGGCAACTAATGAAAAACTGTTTTTT. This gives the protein CASIYRATNEKLFF.

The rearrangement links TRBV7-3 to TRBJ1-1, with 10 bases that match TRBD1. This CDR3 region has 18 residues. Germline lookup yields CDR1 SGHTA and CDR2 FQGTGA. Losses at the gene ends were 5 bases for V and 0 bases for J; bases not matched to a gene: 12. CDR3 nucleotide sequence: TGTGCCAGCAGCGCATATAGTGGGGACAGGGGAGTGAACACTGAAGCTTTCTTT. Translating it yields CASSAYSGDRGVNTEAFF.

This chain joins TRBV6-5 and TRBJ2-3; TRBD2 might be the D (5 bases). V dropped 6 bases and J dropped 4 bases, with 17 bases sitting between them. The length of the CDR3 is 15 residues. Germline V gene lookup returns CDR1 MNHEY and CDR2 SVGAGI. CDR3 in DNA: TGTGCCAGCAGCGCCCGAGGGCCGAGGGCAGATACGCAGTATTTT. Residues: CASSARGPRADTQYF.

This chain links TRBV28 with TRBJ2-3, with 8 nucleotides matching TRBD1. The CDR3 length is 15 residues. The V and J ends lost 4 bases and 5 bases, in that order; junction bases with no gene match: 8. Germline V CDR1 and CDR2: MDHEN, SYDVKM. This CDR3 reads CASSSPWTGIDTQYF. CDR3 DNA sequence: TGTGCCAGCAGTTCTCCGTGGACAGGGATAGATACGCAGTATTTT.

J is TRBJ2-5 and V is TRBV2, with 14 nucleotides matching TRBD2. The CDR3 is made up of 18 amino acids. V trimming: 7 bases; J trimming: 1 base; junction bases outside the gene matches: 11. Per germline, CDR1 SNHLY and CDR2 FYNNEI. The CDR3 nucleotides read TGTGCCAGCAACAGCGGGACTAGCGGGAGTGTGCCCCAAGAGACCCAGTACTTC. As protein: CASNSGTSGSVPQETQYF.

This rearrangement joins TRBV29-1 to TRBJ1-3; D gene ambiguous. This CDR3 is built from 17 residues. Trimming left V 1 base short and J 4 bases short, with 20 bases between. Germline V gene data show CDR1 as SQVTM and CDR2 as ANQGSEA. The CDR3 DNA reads TGCAGCGTTGAAGGTCACGGGGTCCGCGACTTGGGAAACACCATATATTTT. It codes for CSVEGHGVRDLGNTIYF.

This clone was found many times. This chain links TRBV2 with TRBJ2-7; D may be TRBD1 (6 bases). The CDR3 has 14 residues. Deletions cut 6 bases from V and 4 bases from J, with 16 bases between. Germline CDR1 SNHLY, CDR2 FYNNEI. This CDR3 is CASSVPDRLYEQYF. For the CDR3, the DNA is TGTGCCAGCAGCGTTCCGGACAGATTATACGAGCAGTACTTC.

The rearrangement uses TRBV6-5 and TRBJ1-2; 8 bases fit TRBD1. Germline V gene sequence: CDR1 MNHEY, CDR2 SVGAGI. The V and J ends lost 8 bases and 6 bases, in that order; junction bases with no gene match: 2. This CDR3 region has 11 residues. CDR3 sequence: CASLRGHGYTF. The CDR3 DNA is TGTGCCAGCCTCAGGGGGCATGGCTACACCTTC.